The clone carrying this T cell receptor (beta chain) appeared a few times. Trimming took 5 bases from V and 3 from J; bases not matched to a gene: 2. The CDR3 spans 14 residues. Looked up from germline, CDR1 is DFQATT and CDR2 is SNEGSKA (reference sequence). These data belong to a study of response to subunit inactivated influenza vaccine. TCRdb passed the RT-PCR reads through MiXCR, listing each CDR3 protein once. The sample includes more than 200,000 distinct CDR3 sequences, 12% of them seen just once. The V call is TRBV20-1, the J call TRBJ2-5, with 14 nucleotides matching TRBD2. The TCR originated in a man aged 50-60 years who received an inactivated influenza vaccine. The sequenced sample was non-naive T cells sorted from PBMCs, obtained around 14 days before vaccination. DNA of the CDR3: TGCAGTGCTGTGGGACTAGCGGGGGAAGAGACCCAGTACTTC. Translated: CSAVGLAGEETQYF.